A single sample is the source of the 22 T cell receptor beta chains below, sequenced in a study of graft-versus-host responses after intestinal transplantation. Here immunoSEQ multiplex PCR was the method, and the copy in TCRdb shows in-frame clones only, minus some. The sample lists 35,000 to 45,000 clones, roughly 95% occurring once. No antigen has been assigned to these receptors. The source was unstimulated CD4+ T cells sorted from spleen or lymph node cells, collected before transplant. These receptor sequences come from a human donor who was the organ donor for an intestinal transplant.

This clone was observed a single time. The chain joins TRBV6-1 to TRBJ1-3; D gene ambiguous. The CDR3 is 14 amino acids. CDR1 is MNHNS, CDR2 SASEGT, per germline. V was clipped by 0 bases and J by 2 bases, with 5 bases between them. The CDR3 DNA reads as TGTGCCAGCAGTGAAGCGATACCTGGAAACACCATATATTTT. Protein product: CASSEAIPGNTIYF.

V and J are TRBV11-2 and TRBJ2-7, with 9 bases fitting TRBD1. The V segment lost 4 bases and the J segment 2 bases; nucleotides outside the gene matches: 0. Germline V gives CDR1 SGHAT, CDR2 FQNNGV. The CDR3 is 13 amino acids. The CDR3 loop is CASSWDRAYEQYF. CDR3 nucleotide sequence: TGTGCCAGCAGCTGGGACAGGGCCTACGAGCAGTACTTC.

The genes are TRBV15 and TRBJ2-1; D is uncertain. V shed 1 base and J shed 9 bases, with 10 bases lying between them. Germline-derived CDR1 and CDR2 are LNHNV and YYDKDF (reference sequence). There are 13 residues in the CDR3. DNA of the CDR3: TGTGCCACCAGCAGAGCTCTATTAGGTGAGCAGTTCTTC. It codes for CATSRALLGEQFF.

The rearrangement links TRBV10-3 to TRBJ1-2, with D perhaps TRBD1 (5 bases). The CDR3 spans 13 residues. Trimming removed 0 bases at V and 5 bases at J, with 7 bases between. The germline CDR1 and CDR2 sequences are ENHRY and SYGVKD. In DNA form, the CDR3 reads TGTGCCATCAGTGAGTCGAGGGGATATGGCTACACCTTC. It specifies CAISESRGYGYTF.

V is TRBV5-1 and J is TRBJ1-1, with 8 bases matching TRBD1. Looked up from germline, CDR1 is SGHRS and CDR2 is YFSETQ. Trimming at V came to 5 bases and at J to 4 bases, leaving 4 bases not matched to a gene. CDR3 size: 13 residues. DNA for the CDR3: TGCGCCAGCAGACCTACAGGGGGCACTGAAGCTTTCTTT. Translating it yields CASRPTGGTEAFF.

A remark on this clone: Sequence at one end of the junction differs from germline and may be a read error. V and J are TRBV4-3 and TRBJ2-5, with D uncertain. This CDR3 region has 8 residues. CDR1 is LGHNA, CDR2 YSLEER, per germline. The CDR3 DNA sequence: TGCGCCAGCAGCCAAGTACACTTC. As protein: CASSQVHF.

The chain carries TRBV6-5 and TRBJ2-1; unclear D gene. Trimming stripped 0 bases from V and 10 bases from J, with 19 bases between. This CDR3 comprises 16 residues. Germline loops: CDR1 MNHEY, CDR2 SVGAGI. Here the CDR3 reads CASSYSLNSLPGEQFF. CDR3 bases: TGTGCCAGCAGTTACTCGCTAAACTCCCTCCCGGGCGAGCAGTTCTTC.

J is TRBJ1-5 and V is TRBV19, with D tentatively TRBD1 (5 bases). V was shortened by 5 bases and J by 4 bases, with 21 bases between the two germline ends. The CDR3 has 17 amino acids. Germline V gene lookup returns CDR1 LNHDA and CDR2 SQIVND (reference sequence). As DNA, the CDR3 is TGTGCCAGTAGTGGACGAAGGGGCAGGGCTAATAATCAGCCCCAGCATTTT. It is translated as CASSGRRGRANNQPQHF.

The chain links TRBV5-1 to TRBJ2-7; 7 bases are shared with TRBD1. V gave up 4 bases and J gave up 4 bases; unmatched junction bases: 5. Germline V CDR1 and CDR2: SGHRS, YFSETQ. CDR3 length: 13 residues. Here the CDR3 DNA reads TGCGCCAGCAGCACCGACAGGGATTACGAGCAGTACTTC. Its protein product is CASSTDRDYEQYF.

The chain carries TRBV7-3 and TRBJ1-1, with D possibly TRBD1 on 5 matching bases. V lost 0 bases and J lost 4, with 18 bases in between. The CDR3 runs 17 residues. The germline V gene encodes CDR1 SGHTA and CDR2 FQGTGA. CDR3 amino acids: CASSLTPLFPGGTEAFF. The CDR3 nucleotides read TGTGCCAGCAGCTTAACCCCCCTATTTCCGGGGGGCACTGAAGCTTTCTTT.

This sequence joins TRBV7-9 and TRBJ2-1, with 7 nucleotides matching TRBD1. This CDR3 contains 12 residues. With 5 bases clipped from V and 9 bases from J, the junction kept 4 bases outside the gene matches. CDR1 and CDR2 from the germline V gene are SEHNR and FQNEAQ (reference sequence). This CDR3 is CASSLSGGEQFF. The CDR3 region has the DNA TGTGCCAGCAGCCTCTCAGGGGGTGAGCAGTTCTTC.

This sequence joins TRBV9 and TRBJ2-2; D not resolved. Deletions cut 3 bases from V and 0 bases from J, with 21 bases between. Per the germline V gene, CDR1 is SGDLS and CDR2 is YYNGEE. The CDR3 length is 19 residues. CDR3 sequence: CASSDQYLTTRPNTGELFF. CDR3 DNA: TGTGCCAGCAGCGACCAGTACCTTACGACAAGGCCGAACACCGGGGAGCTGTTTTTT.

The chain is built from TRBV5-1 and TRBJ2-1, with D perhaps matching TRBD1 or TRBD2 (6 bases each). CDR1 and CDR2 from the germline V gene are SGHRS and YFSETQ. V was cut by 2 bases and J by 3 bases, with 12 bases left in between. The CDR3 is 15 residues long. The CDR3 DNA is TGCGCCAGCAGCTTACGTGGGGGGCTCTACAATGAGCAGTTCTTC. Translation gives CASSLRGGLYNEQFF.

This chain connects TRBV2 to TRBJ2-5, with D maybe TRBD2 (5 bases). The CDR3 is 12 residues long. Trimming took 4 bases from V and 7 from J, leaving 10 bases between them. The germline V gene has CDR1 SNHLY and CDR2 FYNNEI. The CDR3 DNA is TGTGCCAGCAGTGTTCTAGCTGCGACCCAGTACTTC. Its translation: CASSVLAATQYF.

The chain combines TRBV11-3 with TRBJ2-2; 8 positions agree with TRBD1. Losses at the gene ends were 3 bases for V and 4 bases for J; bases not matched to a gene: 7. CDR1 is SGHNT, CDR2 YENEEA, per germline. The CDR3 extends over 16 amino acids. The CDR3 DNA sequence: TGTGCCAGCAGCTTTGATGCAGGGGGCCGCACCGGGGAGCTGTTTTTT. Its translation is CASSFDAGGRTGELFF. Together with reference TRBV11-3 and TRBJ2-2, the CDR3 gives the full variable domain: EAGVVQSPRYKIIEKKQPVAFWCNPISGHNTLYWYLQNLGQGPELLIRYENEEAVDDSQLPKDRFSAERLKGVDSTLKIQPAELGDSAVYLCASSFDAGGRTGELFFGEGSRLTVL.

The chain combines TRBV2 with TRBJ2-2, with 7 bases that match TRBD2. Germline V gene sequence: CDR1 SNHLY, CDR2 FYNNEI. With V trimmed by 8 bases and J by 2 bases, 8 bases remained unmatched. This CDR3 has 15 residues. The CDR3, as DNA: TGTGCCAGCCTGGTTGGGACTATTAACACCGGGGAGCTGTTTTTT. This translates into CASLVGTINTGELFF.

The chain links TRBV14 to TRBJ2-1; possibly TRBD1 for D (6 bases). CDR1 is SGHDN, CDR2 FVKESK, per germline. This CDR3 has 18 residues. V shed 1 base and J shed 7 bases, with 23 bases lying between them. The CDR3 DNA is TGTGCCAGCAGCCAAGTGAGGGGGTATCCGCTCTCCGCAAATGAGCAGTTCTTC. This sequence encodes CASSQVRGYPLSANEQFF.

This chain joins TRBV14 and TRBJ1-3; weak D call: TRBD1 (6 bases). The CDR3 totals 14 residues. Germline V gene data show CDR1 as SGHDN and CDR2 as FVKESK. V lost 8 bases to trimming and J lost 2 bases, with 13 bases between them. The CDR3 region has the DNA TGTGCCAGCGCGAGACAGGCGGCTGGAAACACCATATATTTT. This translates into CASARQAAGNTIYF.

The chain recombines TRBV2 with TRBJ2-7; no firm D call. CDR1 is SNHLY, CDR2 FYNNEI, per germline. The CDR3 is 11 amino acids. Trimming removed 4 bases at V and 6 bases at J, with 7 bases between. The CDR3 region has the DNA TGTGCCAGCAGTGTACGAGGCGAGCAGTACTTC. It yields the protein CASSVRGEQYF.

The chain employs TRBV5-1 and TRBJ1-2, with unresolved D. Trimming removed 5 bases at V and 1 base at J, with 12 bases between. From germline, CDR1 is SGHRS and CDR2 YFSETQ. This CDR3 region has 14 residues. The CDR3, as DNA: TGCGCCAGCAGTCGGACGGAGTATAACTATGGCTACACCTTC. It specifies CASSRTEYNYGYTF. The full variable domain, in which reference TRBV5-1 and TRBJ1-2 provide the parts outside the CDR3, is KAGVTQTPRYLIKTRGQQVTLSCSPISGHRSVSWYQQTPGQGLQFLFEYFSETQRNKGNFPGRFSGRQFSNSRSEMNVSTLELGDSALYLCASSRTEYNYGYTFGSGTRLTVV.

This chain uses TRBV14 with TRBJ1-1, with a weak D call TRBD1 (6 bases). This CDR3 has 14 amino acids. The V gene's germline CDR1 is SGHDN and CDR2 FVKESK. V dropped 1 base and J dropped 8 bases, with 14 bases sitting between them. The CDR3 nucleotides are TGTGCCAGCAGCCAAGGACAGGTAGGGTCAGAAGCTTTCTTT. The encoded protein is CASSQGQVGSEAFF.

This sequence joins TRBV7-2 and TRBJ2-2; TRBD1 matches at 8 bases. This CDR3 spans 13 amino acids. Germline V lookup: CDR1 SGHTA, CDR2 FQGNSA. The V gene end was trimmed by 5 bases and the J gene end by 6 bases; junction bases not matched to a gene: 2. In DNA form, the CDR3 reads TGTGCCAGCAGCCCGGGACAGGCCGGGGAGCTGTTTTTT. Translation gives CASSPGQAGELFF.